Presented here are 20 T cell receptor beta chains from one specimen sequenced in a study of cytomegalovirus exposure and HLA in healthy donors (dated by TCRdb to between 2016 and 2019). Preparation of the library involved the immunoSEQ multiplex PCR assay. For the multiplex PCR, a mixture combining 60 forward primers for TCR Vbeta segments and 13 reverse primers for TCR Jbeta segments was used. The clones in this table, taken by TCRdb from immuneACCESS, are in-frame only. Not every clone is retained; where verified, under half of the shortfall comes from an unresolved V gene, and the cause of the rest is unknown. For this sample there are about 150,000 clones; 64% appear just once. The ten largest make up 3% of the sample. The specimen was PBMCs. The source is a woman aged 25-40 years in good health and CMV-seropositive.

This chain joins TRBV5-5 and TRBJ1-1; D not certain. CDR3 length: 15 residues. V lost 4 bases to trimming and J lost 2 bases, with 15 bases between them. Germline CDR1 reads SGHKS; CDR2 reads YYEKEE (reference sequence). The CDR3 sequence: CASSATPAENTEAFF. CDR3 DNA: TGTGCCAGCAGCGCAACCCCCGCGGAAAACACTGAAGCTTTCTTT. The whole variable domain, remainder taken from reference TRBV5-5 and TRBJ1-1, is DAGVTQSPTHLIKTRGQQVTLRCSPISGHKSVSWYQQVLGQGPQFIFQYYEKEERGRGNFPDRFSARQFPNYSSELNVNALLLGDSALYLCASSATPAENTEAFFGQGTRLTVV.

This sequence joins TRBV10-2 and TRBJ1-5; D is possibly TRBD1 (5 bases). The CDR3 loop spans 16 amino acids. Germline V gene lookup returns CDR1 WSHSY and CDR2 SAAADI. The germline V and J ends were trimmed by 0 bases and 1 base, with 10 bases remaining between them. CDR3 coding DNA: TGCGCCAGCAGTGAGTCGGGGGGTAGGAGCAATCAGCCCCAGCATTTT. Translating it yields CASSESGGRSNQPQHF.

This sequence joins TRBV5-1 and TRBJ2-3; 10 positions agree with TRBD1. Germline CDR1 reads SGHRS; CDR2 reads YFSETQ. There are 15 residues in the CDR3. V lost 7 bases and J lost 4; bases outside the gene matches: 9. The CDR3 reads CASGFDRGQSDTQYF. The CDR3 nucleotides read TGCGCCAGCGGTTTTGACAGGGGGCAGTCAGATACGCAGTATTTT.

This clone was found once. This chain uses TRBV2 with TRBJ1-1; TRBD1 might be the D (6 bases). Germline V gene sequence: CDR1 SNHLY, CDR2 FYNNEI. This CDR3 comprises 11 residues. V was trimmed by 10 bases and J by 5 bases, leaving 11 bases between them. The CDR3 sequence: CATQGYTEAFF. Here the CDR3 DNA reads TGTGCCACACAGGGTTATACTGAAGCTTTCTTT.

This chain uses TRBV6-1 with TRBJ2-1; tentatively, D is TRBD2 (6 bases). From germline, CDR1 is MNHNS and CDR2 SASEGT. Trimming took off 1 base at V and 4 bases at J, with 8 bases between the two ends. The CDR3 loop spans 14 amino acids. CDR3: CASSEGREYNEQFF. The CDR3 DNA sequence: TGTGCCAGCAGTGAAGGTCGGGAGTACAATGAGCAGTTCTTC.

In this sample, this clone turned up a few times. V and J are TRBV30 and TRBJ2-5; a possible D gene is TRBD2 (5 bases). Deletions cut 1 base from V and 0 bases from J, with 15 bases between. The CDR3 spans 16 residues. Germline CDR1 GTSNPN, CDR2 SVGIG (reference sequence). Here the CDR3 DNA reads TGTGCCTGGAGTGGCAGCCCCGGGGAGTACCAAGAGACCCAGTACTTC. This translates into CAWSGSPGEYQETQYF.

This clone was counted between two and nine times. This chain uses TRBV27 with TRBJ2-7; 8 nucleotides align to TRBD2. V shed 5 bases, J shed 3 bases, and the junction held 3 bases outside the gene matches. Germline V CDR1 and CDR2: MNHEY, SMNVEV (reference sequence). This CDR3 spans 13 amino acids. The CDR3 spells CASSPGGGYEQYF. CDR3 sequence (DNA): TGTGCCAGCAGTCCCGGGGGGGGCTACGAGCAGTACTTC.

This chain connects TRBV4-1 to TRBJ2-7, with a weak D call TRBD2 (6 bases). Germline assignment: CDR1 MGHRA and CDR2 YSYEKL. The CDR3 is 17 amino acids. V was clipped by 0 bases and J by 4 bases, with 19 bases between them. Here the CDR3 DNA reads TGCGCCAGCAGCCAAGACTCAGGGACTGACCGGGCTTACGAGCAGTACTTC. Translation gives CASSQDSGTDRAYEQYF.

There are a few counts of this clone. The genes are TRBV6-5 and TRBJ1-1; D is unresolved. V lost 5 bases, J lost 5 bases, and 15 bases lay in between. Germline CDR1 reads MNHEY; CDR2 reads SVGAGI. The CDR3 is made up of 14 amino acids. CDR3 in amino acids: CASSPSPQWTEAFF. In DNA, the CDR3 is TGTGCCAGCAGTCCCAGCCCACAGTGGACTGAAGCTTTCTTT.

This clone occurred once. The V gene is TRBV5-6, the J gene TRBJ2-1; D perhaps matches TRBD2 (6 bases). CDR1 SGHDT and CDR2 YYEEEE come from the germline V gene. V lost 1 base and J 9 bases, leaving 23 bases between the germline ends. The CDR3 sequence is 17 residues long. The CDR3 loop is CASSLQTGTALALEQFF. As DNA, the CDR3 is TGTGCCAGCAGCTTGCAAACCGGGACGGCACTAGCACTTGAGCAGTTCTTC.

This clone was found once. The chain has TRBV6-5 and TRBJ2-5, with D perhaps TRBD2 (6 bases). The end of the DNA aligns better with TRBJ2-7, so the J call may be wrong. Germline V gene sequence: CDR1 MNHEY, CDR2 SVGAGI. The CDR3 spans 14 residues. The CDR3 loop reads CASSTTGTLYEQYF. For the CDR3, the DNA is TGTGCCAGCAGTACAACCGGGACTCTCTACGAGCAGTACTTC.

The V gene is TRBV16, the J gene TRBJ2-2; no definite D call. Germline values: CDR1 KGHSY, CDR2 FQNENV. V lost 0 bases and J lost 7, with 9 bases in between. This CDR3 has 14 amino acids. The CDR3: CASSQSTGFGELFF. CDR3 bases: TGTGCCAGCAGCCAATCGACCGGGTTCGGGGAGCTGTTTTTT.

The chain joins TRBV2 to TRBJ2-7; D might be TRBD2 (5 bases). The CDR3 is 16 amino acids. V dropped 11 bases and J dropped 3 bases, with 26 bases sitting between them. Germline V gives CDR1 SNHLY, CDR2 FYNNEI. The CDR3 DNA sequence: TGTGCCGGAAACCCCCTTATGGCAGCGGAGAACTACGAGCAGTACTTC. It specifies CAGNPLMAAENYEQYF.

The V and J genes are TRBV5-6 and TRBJ2-3, with D possibly TRBD1 on 6 matching bases. CDR3 size: 16 residues. The V gene lost 2 bases and the J gene lost 2 bases, with 15 bases spanning the gap. Germline lookup yields CDR1 SGHDT and CDR2 YYEEEE. This CDR3 reads CASSFRGTTLTDTQYF. In nucleotides, the CDR3 is TGTGCCAGCAGCTTTAGGGGGACCACACTCACAGATACGCAGTATTTT.

This clone was counted only a few times. V usage is TRBV2 and J usage is TRBJ2-7; 8 positions agree with TRBD1. The germline gives CDR1 SNHLY, CDR2 FYNNEI. J lost 4 bases, V lost 6 bases, and 8 bases had no gene match. This CDR3 spans 14 amino acids. CDR3 region: CASRRGQGGYEQYF. CDR3 in DNA: TGTGCCAGCAGGAGAGGACAGGGTGGGTACGAGCAGTACTTC.

The chain is built from TRBV4-1 and TRBJ2-5, with 14 bases aligning to TRBD2. V was pared by 4 bases and J by 2 bases, with 3 bases of the junction left unmatched. Germline loops: CDR1 MGHRA, CDR2 YSYEKL. The CDR3 totals 16 residues. The CDR3 DNA is TGCGCCAGCAGCCTCGGACTAGCGGGGGGACAAGAGACCCAGTACTTC. Translated, it gives CASSLGLAGGQETQYF.

This clone was detected only a few times. Different DNA sequences within this sample yield the same CDR3. The CDR3 protein is CASSTDYGYTF. CDR3 sequence (DNA): TGTGCCAGTAGTACCGACTATGGCTACACCTTC. The chain uses TRBV19 and TRBJ1-2; D is uncertain. Trimming shortened V by 4 bases and J by 3 bases, and 3 bases separated the two germline ends. Germline CDR1 reads LNHDA; CDR2 reads SQIVND (reference sequence). The CDR3 sequence is 11 residues long. The full variable domain, rest sourced from reference TRBV19 and TRBJ1-2, is DGGITQSPKYLFRKEGQNVTLSCEQNLNHDAMYWYRQDPGQGLRLIYYSQIVNDFQKGDIAEGYSVSREKKESFPLTVTSAQKNPTAFYLCASSTDYGYTFGSGTRLTVV.

The chain joins TRBV5-1 to TRBJ2-5; 15 nucleotides agree with TRBD2. The CDR3 sequence is 15 residues long. Germline CDR1 is SGHRS and CDR2 is YFSETQ. V trimming: 4 bases; J trimming: 4 bases; junction bases outside the gene matches: 2. CDR3: CASSRGLAGGETQYF. The CDR3 nucleotides read TGCGCCAGCAGCCGGGGACTAGCGGGAGGAGAGACCCAGTACTTC.

The CDR3 sequence is CASSRPGTVRYYEQYF. The DNA of the CDR3 is TGTGCCAGCAGCCGACCCGGGACAGTTAGATATTACGAGCAGTACTTC. The chain uses TRBV5-4 and TRBJ2-7; 7 positions match TRBD1. The germline V gene encodes CDR1 SGHNT and CDR2 YYREEE (reference sequence). The V gene end was trimmed by 4 bases and the J gene end by 4 bases; junction bases not matched to a gene: 14. This CDR3 spans 16 amino acids.

The V and J genes are TRBV6-6 and TRBJ1-5; D perhaps matches TRBD1 (6 bases). Trimming cost V 7 bases and J 7 bases, with 17 bases left between them. The CDR3 is 14 amino acids. The V gene's germline CDR1 is MNHNY and CDR2 SVGAGI (reference sequence). The CDR3: CASTSNRVGQPQHF. The CDR3 coding sequence is TGTGCCAGCACATCGAACAGGGTAGGACAGCCCCAGCATTTT.